Listed below are T cell receptor beta chains from one sample, sequenced in a study of blood T cell repertoires in COVID-19. Sequencing was performed with immunoSEQ multiplex PCR; in TCRdb, only in-frame clones are kept and a portion is missing. The sample includes 40,000 to 65,000 clones, roughly 84% of them seen just once. Sequenced sample: peripheral blood. Receptors were obtained from a man in his 70s with active COVID-19. CDR3s include the opening cysteine and the closing phenylalanine or tryptophan. A D gene is named only where the DNA matches it firmly. For some rows the clone size is stated as once, few or many, or as a class when expanded; others skip it.

D gene | J gene | clone size | V gene | CDR3 DNA | CDR3 protein
. | TRBJ2-6 | . | TRBV5-1 | TGCGCCAGCAGCTTCGTTGCTCAGGGCGCTTCTGGGGCCAACGTCCTGACTTTC | CASSFVAQGASGANVLTF
. | TRBJ2-1 | . | TRBV6-2/TRBV6-3 | TGTGCCAGCAGTGGGGGGATTTACAATGAGCAGTTCTTC | CASSGGIYNEQFF
TRBD1 | TRBJ1-5 | once | TRBV5-6 | TGTGCCAGCAGTCAGACAGGGGATCAGCCCCAGCATTTT | CASSQTGDQPQHF
TRBD2 | TRBJ2-7 | . | TRBV5-4 | TGTGCCACCGCTCTAGCGGGGGCTAGCTCCTACGAGCAGTACTTC | CATALAGASSYEQYF
. | TRBJ1-1 | . | TRBV12-3/TRBV12-4 | TGTGCCAGCAGCAAATCAGGGGCGGTTGAAGCTTTCTTT | CASSKSGAVEAFF
TRBD1 | TRBJ1-1 | . | TRBV19 | TGTGCCAGTAGTATTCAGAGGACAGGCTCAGATGAAGCTTTCTTT | CASSIQRTGSDEAFF
TRBD2 | TRBJ2-3 | . | TRBV5-1 | TGCGCCAGCAGCAGACCTTTTAGCGGGGGGACCCCAGATACGCAGTATTTT | CASSRPFSGGTPDTQYF
TRBD2 | TRBJ2-5 | . | TRBV5-1 | TGCGCCAGCAGCTTGGTCCCTAGCGGGGAGACCCAGTACTTC | CASSLVPSGETQYF
. | TRBJ2-2 | . | TRBV24-1 | TGTGCCACCAGTGATTCAGGCAGTCCGAACACCGGGGAGCTGTTTTTT | CATSDSGSPNTGELFF
. | TRBJ2-7 | . | TRBV3-1/TRBV3-2 | TGTGCCAGCAGCCTGGGTTCGGGGGTTGGCGAGCAGTACTTC | CASSLGSGVGEQYF
. | TRBJ1-2 | . | TRBV10-3 | TGTGCCATCAGTGAGTTTCCCCCCGCAGGGCAACCAAACTATGGCTACACCTTC | CAISEFPPAGQPNYGYTF
. | TRBJ2-2 | . | TRBV4-3 | TGCGCCAGCAGCCAAGAAGTAGGGGTATACACCGGGGAGCTGTTTTTT | CASSQEVGVYTGELFF
TRBD1 | TRBJ1-2 | . | TRBV5-1 | TGCGCCAGCAGCTCAGCGACAGGGGACTATGGCTACACCTTC | CASSSATGDYGYTF
TRBD1 | TRBJ1-1 | once | TRBV12-5 | TGTGCTAGTGGTTTGGCCCCTCCGGGACAGGGGTTCACTGAAGCTTTCTTT | CASGLAPPGQGFTEAFF
TRBD1 | TRBJ2-3 | . | TRBV3-1/TRBV3-2 | TGTGCCAGCAGCCGGAGTAGGGGGCCCACAGATACGCAGTATTTT | CASSRSRGPTDTQYF
. | TRBJ1-1 | . | TRBV6-5 | TGTGCCAGCAGTTACTACGGGGGGATGAACACTGAAGCTTTCTTT | CASSYYGGMNTEAFF
TRBD1 | TRBJ1-1 | . | TRBV4-1 | TGCGCCAGCAGCGGATACAGGGGCACTGAAGCTTTCTTT | CASSGYRGTEAFF
. | TRBJ1-1 | . | TRBV4-1 | TGCGCCAGCAGCCAAGGAGGCCTGGACACTGAAGCTTTCTTT | CASSQGGLDTEAFF
TRBD1 | TRBJ1-1 | . | TRBV5-5 | TGTGCCAGCAGGAGTCGACAGGGGGCTTTGATGAACACTGAAGCTTTCTTT | CASRSRQGALMNTEAFF
. | TRBJ2-5 | . | TRBV7-8 | TGTGCCAGCAGCTTAGTGGTCAGGGGAGAGACCCAGTACTTC | CASSLVVRGETQYF
TRBD1 | TRBJ1-1 | . | TRBV6-5 | TGTGCCAGCAATCGACAGGGGGGACTGAACACTGAAGCTTTCTTT | CASNRQGGLNTEAFF
TRBD2 | TRBJ2-5 | . | TRBV7-6 | TGTGCCAGCAGCTTAGAGGGTCGGGGGGGCCCCCCCGAGACCCAGTACTTC | CASSLEGRGGPPETQYF
TRBD1 | TRBJ2-2 | . | TRBV5-1 | TGCGCCAGCAGCTTGAGGACAGGGGGGGACGGGGAGCTGTTTTTT | CASSLRTGGDGELFF
. | TRBJ1-2 | . | TRBV5-1 | TGCGCCAGCAGCTTGGACAGGGCGTATGGCTACACCTTC | CASSLDRAYGYTF
TRBD1 | TRBJ1-5 | once | TRBV27 | TGTGCCAGCAGTCGCACAGGGGCAATAGGCAATCAGCCCCAGCATTTT | CASSRTGAIGNQPQHF
TRBD1 | TRBJ1-1 | . | TRBV5-5 | TGTGCCAGCAGCAGAGCGTTAGGGGGCATGAACACTGAAGCTTTCTTT | CASSRALGGMNTEAFF
TRBD1 | TRBJ2-1 | . | TRBV7-8 | TGTGCCAGCAGCAAGGACAGGGGGTCATACAATGAGCAGTTCTTC | CASSKDRGSYNEQFF
TRBD2 | TRBJ2-3 | . | TRBV9 | TGTGCCAGCAGCGCAAGGACTAGCGGAGATACGCAGTATTTT | CASSARTSGDTQYF
TRBD1 | TRBJ2-7 | few | TRBV25-1 | TGTGCCAGCAGTGATTCGGGACAGGGTGTTTACGAGCAGTACTTC | CASSDSGQGVYEQYF
. | TRBJ1-6 | . | TRBV2 | TGTGCCAGCAGTGAAAGTTTGAGCTCCTATAATTCACCCCTCCACTTT | CASSESLSSYNSPLHF
. | TRBJ2-1 | . | TRBV4-1 | TGCGCCAGCAGCCAAGTTCTAACAGAGCAGTACAATGAGCAGTTCTTC | CASSQVLTEQYNEQFF
. | TRBJ2-7 | . | TRBV7-2 | TGTGCCAGCAGCTCCCCCTCCAGGGCCTACGAGCAGTACTTC | CASSSPSRAYEQYF
. | TRBJ1-1 | . | TRBV4-3 | TGCGCCAGCAGCCAAGTACCCCGATTGCCCGGTGAAGCTTTCTTT | CASSQVPRLPGEAFF
. | TRBJ1-5 | . | TRBV23-1 | TGCGCCAGCAGCCCGAGGTCGGGGGGGTATAGCAATCAGCCCCAGCATTTT | CASSPRSGGYSNQPQHF
. | TRBJ2-6 | few | TRBV18 | TGTGCCAGCTCTCTCGGGGTAGCCGGGGCCAACGTCCTGACTTTC | CASSLGVAGANVLTF
. | TRBJ2-2 | . | TRBV6-2/TRBV6-3 | TGTGCCAGCAGCCCGCGCACCGGGGAGCTGTTTTTT | CASSPRTGELFF
TRBD2 | TRBJ2-5 | . | TRBV3-1/TRBV3-2 | TGTGCCAGCAGCCAAGCCTCCCATGCGGGGGGGCCGGAGACCCAGTACTTC | CASSQASHAGGPETQYF
. | TRBJ1-1 | . | TRBV7-2 | TGTGCCAGCAGCTCGTACGGGAACACTGAAGCTTTCTTT | CASSSYGNTEAFF
TRBD2 | TRBJ2-5 | . | TRBV15 | TGTGCCACCAGCAGCGGCTTTCCGGGACTAGCGGGAGAGACCCAGTACTTC | CATSSGFPGLAGETQYF
. | TRBJ2-5 | . | TRBV7-6 | TGTGCCAGCAGCTCCAACCCCGGGGAGACCCAGTACTTC | CASSSNPGETQYF
TRBD1 | TRBJ1-1 | . | TRBV27 | TGTGCCAGCGGACAGGGGGCGTTTAAAGCTTTCTTT | CASGQGAFKAFF
TRBD2 | TRBJ2-2 | few | TRBV2 | TGTGCCAGCAGGGAGGGAGCGGGGGAGACCGGGGAGCTGTTTTTT | CASREGAGETGELFF
TRBD1 | TRBJ2-7 | . | TRBV24-1 | TGTGCCACCAGCGAACCGGGACAGGGGGCGGGCGAGCAGTACTTC | CATSEPGQGAGEQYF
. | TRBJ2-2 | . | TRBV24-1 | TGTGCCACCAGCATGTCAGGGTCTCACGCTTCGAACACCGGGGAGCTGTTTTTT | CATSMSGSHASNTGELFF
. | TRBJ1-1 | . | TRBV11-3 | TGTGCCAGCAGCCTCCTCTCAGGTACTAACACTGAAGCTTTCTTT | CASSLLSGTNTEAFF
. | TRBJ1-1 | . | TRBV18 | TGTGCCAGCTCACCGGACAGCACTGAAGCTTTCTTT | CASSPDSTEAFF
. | TRBJ1-3 | . | TRBV5-1 | TGCGCCAGCAGCCCCGGGGACTATGGGGCAGGAAACACCATATATTTT | CASSPGDYGAGNTIYF
. | TRBJ2-3 | . | TRBV5-4 | TGTGCCAGCAGCTTGTCTGCCGGAGGGATTAGCACAGATACGCAGTATTTT | CASSLSAGGISTDTQYF
. | TRBJ1-1 | . | TRBV6-5 | TGTGCCAGCAGTTACTCCGGGGGGGCGCGGACTGAAGCTTTCTTT | CASSYSGGARTEAFF
TRBD1 | TRBJ1-5 | . | TRBV3-1/TRBV3-2 | TGTGCCAGCAGCCAAGCCACCGGGACAGGGAGTGTCAATCAGCCCCAGCATTTT | CASSQATGTGSVNQPQHF
TRBD1 | TRBJ1-3 | . | TRBV6-5 | TGTGCCACCACGGACAGGGGGGTCTCTGGAAACACCATATATTTT | CATTDRGVSGNTIYF
TRBD1 | TRBJ2-7 | . | TRBV5-1 | TGCGCCAGCAGCGTCCAGGGGACAGGGGGCAATGAGCAGTACTTC | CASSVQGTGGNEQYF
. | TRBJ1-1 | . | TRBV12-3/TRBV12-4 | TGTGCCAGCAGTTTGAAGGGGCCGGGTGAAGCTTTCTTT | CASSLKGPGEAFF
TRBD1 | TRBJ1-4 | . | TRBV9 | TGTGCCAGCAGCCCCAGGACAGGGTCGGGTGAAAAACTGTTTTTT | CASSPRTGSGEKLFF